Shown below are 28 T cell receptor beta chains from a single sample sequenced in a study of blood T cell repertoires in COVID-19. Some clones are missing from TCRdb's copy, which holds only in-frame ones; the method was immunoSEQ multiplex PCR. The repertoire holds roughly 110,000 clones, with 88% as singletons. Sequencing was done on a sample of peripheral blood. The source of these receptors is a man in his fifties with active or convalescent COVID-19.

Remarks on this clone: The sample carries other DNA sequences with the same CDR3. This chain connects TRBV6-5 to TRBJ1-1; the match to TRBD1 covers 8 bases. Germline values: CDR1 MNHEY, CDR2 SVGAGI. V was clipped by 11 bases and J by 4 bases; unmatched bases: 9. There are 13 residues in the CDR3. This chain's CDR3 is CAGQGQDSTEAFF. CDR3 bases: TGTGCCGGCCAGGGACAGGACAGCACTGAAGCTTTCTTT.

V usage is TRBV6-2 or TRBV6-3 and J usage is TRBJ2-2; D gene unclear. The CDR3 consists of 15 residues. V was pared by 5 bases and J by 0 bases, with 10 bases between. Per the germline V gene, CDR1 is MNHEY and CDR2 is SVGEGT. The CDR3 region is CASSATVTNTGELFF. DNA of the CDR3: TGTGCCAGCAGTGCTACGGTTACGAACACCGGGGAGCTGTTTTTT.

The J gene is TRBJ1-2, the V gene TRBV29-1; TRBD1 matches 7 bases. Trimming removed 6 bases from V and 6 bases from J; junction bases left unmatched: 16. The CDR3 length is 15 residues. Germline loops: CDR1 SQVTM, CDR2 ANQGSEA. CDR3 loop: CSVGDLANRGNGYTF. In DNA form, the CDR3 reads TGCAGCGTGGGGGATTTGGCCAACAGGGGTAATGGCTACACCTTC.

The gene calls are TRBV5-1 and TRBJ1-4, with D perhaps TRBD1 (6 bases). This CDR3 has 17 amino acids. V was shortened by 4 bases and J by 5 bases, with 21 bases between the two germline ends. Per germline, CDR1 SGHRS and CDR2 YFSETQ. In nucleotides, the CDR3 is TGCGCCAGCAGCCGTCAGGGCCGAGGACAGTCGAATGAAAAACTGTTTTTT. Its protein product is CASSRQGRGQSNEKLFF.

Concerning this clone itself: The same CDR3 is also encoded by other DNA sequences in this sample. The V and J genes are TRBV5-1 and TRBJ2-3; 7 nucleotides agree with TRBD2. In germline, CDR1 is SGHRS, CDR2 YFSETQ. The CDR3 contains 14 residues. V lost 0 bases, J lost 4 bases, and 2 bases stayed unmatched. Here the CDR3 DNA reads TGCGCCAGCAGCTTGGTAGCGGGCGCAGATACGCAGTATTTT. Its protein product is CASSLVAGADTQYF. Using reference TRBV5-1 and TRBJ2-3 for the parts outside the CDR3, the full variable domain is KAGVTQTPRYLIKTRGQQVTLSCSPISGHRSVSWYQQTPGQGLQFLFEYFSETQRNKGNFPGRFSGRQFSNSRSEMNVSTLELGDSALYLCASSLVAGADTQYFGPGTRLTVL.

This clone was picked up one time. V gene TRBV5-1 combines with J gene TRBJ1-4; D is perhaps TRBD1 (5 bases). CDR3 length equals 16 residues. V lost 1 base and J lost 0, with 10 bases in between. CDR1 and CDR2 (germline): SGHRS, YFSETQ. CDR3 in amino acids: CASSLQGDSTNEKLFF. The CDR3 bases are TGCGCCAGCAGCTTGCAAGGGGACTCAACTAATGAAAAACTGTTTTTT.

The chain employs TRBV28 and TRBJ2-1, with TRBD2 matching 11 bases. The CDR3 length is 16 residues. Trimming removed 6 bases from V and 3 bases from J; junction bases left unmatched: 7. Germline V gene lookup returns CDR1 MDHEN and CDR2 SYDVKM. The CDR3 sequence: CASSATSGGFYNEQFF. DNA of the CDR3: TGTGCCAGCAGCGCTACTAGCGGGGGATTCTACAATGAGCAGTTCTTC.

The chain joins TRBV9 to TRBJ1-6; possible D gene TRBD1, 6 bases. The CDR3 spans 16 residues. With 5 bases removed from V and 0 bases from J, the gap between germline ends came to 12 bases. The germline V gene has CDR1 SGDLS and CDR2 YYNGEE. The CDR3, as DNA: TGTGCCAGCAGTGCCACAGGGAGCTCCTATAATTCACCCCTCCACTTT. Its protein is CASSATGSSYNSPLHF. Supplemented by reference TRBV9 and TRBJ1-6, the full variable domain reads DSGVTQTPKHLITATGQRVTLRCSPRSGDLSVYWYQQSLDQGLQFLIQYYNGEERAKGNILERFSAQQFPDLHSELNLSSLELGDSALYFCASSATGSSYNSPLHFGNGTRLTVT.

The J gene is TRBJ1-6, the V gene TRBV27; D unclear. There are 15 residues in the CDR3. V was pared by 2 bases and J by 6 bases, with 11 bases between. Germline lookup yields CDR1 MNHEY and CDR2 SMNVEV (reference sequence). In nucleotides, the CDR3 is TGTGCCAGCAGTTTAACTCGGGAATTTAATTCACCCCTCCACTTT. Translating gives CASSLTREFNSPLHF.

The V call is TRBV6-7, the J call TRBJ2-7, with 8 nucleotides matching TRBD1. TRBV6-7 is filed as an ORF, its function uncertain. The J segment lost 6 bases and the V segment lost 10 bases, leaving 14 bases of the junction unmatched. The CDR3 is 14 residues long. This chain's CDR3 is CATLKQGGRSEQYF. As DNA, the CDR3 is TGTGCCACCCTAAAACAGGGGGGCCGGAGCGAGCAGTACTTC.

This clone has just one count. The rearrangement links TRBV21-1 to TRBJ2-7; the table's D call TRBD2 went unverified against the DNA. TRBV21-1 is annotated as a pseudogene. The CDR3 totals 14 residues. CDR3: CASSKRGGDYEQYF. The CDR3 DNA is TGTGCCAGCAGCAAAAGGGGAGGGGACTACGAGCAGTACTTC.

The DNA for the CDR3 is TGCGCCAGCAGCCAAGATGAGCGCCCGAACAGCTACACCTTC. Its protein product is CASSQDERPNSYTF. The chain links TRBV4-1 to TRBJ1-2; D call uncertain. V was shortened by 0 bases and J by 9 bases, with 14 bases between the two germline ends. This CDR3 spans 14 amino acids. Germline values: CDR1 MGHRA, CDR2 YSYEKL.

The chain couples TRBV2 to TRBJ1-6; 8 bases agree with TRBD1. Per the germline V gene, CDR1 is SNHLY and CDR2 is FYNNEI. V was pared by 6 bases and J by 6 bases, with 7 bases of the junction left unmatched. This CDR3 contains 15 residues. The CDR3 is CASRDRVWGNSPLHF. CDR3 bases: TGTGCCAGCAGGGACAGGGTTTGGGGTAATTCACCCCTCCACTTT. Supplemented by reference TRBV2 and TRBJ1-6, the full variable domain reads EPEVTQTPSHQVTQMGQEVILRCVPISNHLYFYWYRQILGQKVEFLVSFYNNEISEKSEIFDDQFSVERPDGSNFTLKIRSTKLEDSAMYFCASRDRVWGNSPLHFGNGTRLTVT.

The chain carries TRBV10-3 and TRBJ2-2, with TRBD2 identical over 11 bases. Germline-derived CDR1 and CDR2 are ENHRY and SYGVKD. The J segment lost 6 bases and the V segment lost 10 bases, leaving 10 bases of the junction unmatched. CDR3 length equals 15 residues. The CDR3 is CATSGTSGSAGELFF. The CDR3 nucleotides are TGTGCCACCTCCGGGACTAGCGGTTCGGCCGGGGAGCTGTTTTTT.

The chain combines TRBV7-9 with TRBJ1-2; D unclear. Germline CDR1 SEHNR, CDR2 FQNEAQ (reference sequence). V shed 3 bases and J shed 3 bases, with 2 bases lying between them. The CDR3 contains 11 residues. DNA for the CDR3: TGTGCCAGCAGCTTCGACTATGGCTACACCTTC. It yields the protein CASSFDYGYTF.

The chain carries TRBV28 and TRBJ1-2; the D is unclear. The ends were cut back, 1 base at V and 8 bases at J, with 5 bases in the middle. This CDR3 has 11 residues. CDR1 is MDHEN, CDR2 SYDVKM, per germline. The CDR3 reads CASSLSRGYTF. CDR3 sequence (DNA): TGTGCCAGCAGTTTATCGAGGGGCTACACCTTC.

The genes are TRBV2 and TRBJ1-2, with 9 bases aligning to TRBD1. Trimming cost V 8 bases and J 3 bases; bases outside gene matches: 7. Germline loops: CDR1 SNHLY, CDR2 FYNNEI. The CDR3 totals 14 residues. For the CDR3, the DNA is TGTGCCAGCGGCAAATGGACAGGGGACTATGGCTACACCTTC. Amino acid sequence: CASGKWTGDYGYTF.

In its sample, this clone was seen a few times. This sequence joins TRBV3-1 (or the pseudogene TRBV3-2) and TRBJ2-7, with 13 nucleotides matching TRBD2. V was pared by 3 bases and J by 2 bases, with 1 base of the junction left unmatched. The length of the CDR3 is 15 residues. Germline CDR1 reads LGHDT; CDR2 reads YNNKEL (reference sequence). The CDR3 reads CASSQGLAGPYEQYF. The CDR3 DNA reads as TGTGCCAGCAGCCAGGGACTAGCGGGGCCCTACGAGCAGTACTTC.

DNA for the CDR3: TGTGCCAGCAGCGCCAATCGACAGGTTGCCTATGGCTACACCTTC. Translated: CASSANRQVAYGYTF. This chain connects TRBV9 to TRBJ1-2, with D perhaps matching TRBD1 (6 bases). The CDR3 contains 15 residues. Germline V gene data show CDR1 as SGDLS and CDR2 as YYNGEE. V shed 3 bases and J shed 4 bases, with 16 bases lying between them.

The V gene is TRBV7-9, the J gene TRBJ2-1; 9 positions match TRBD2. CDR1 and CDR2 from the germline V gene are SEHNR and FQNEAQ (reference sequence). The CDR3 totals 18 residues. V lost 3 bases and J lost 0; bases outside the gene matches: 9. For the CDR3, the DNA is TGTGCCAGCAGCTTTCCAGCGGGAGGACGGAGCTCCTACAATGAGCAGTTCTTC. This sequence encodes CASSFPAGGRSSYNEQFF.

The V gene is TRBV28, the J gene TRBJ2-2; 8 bases are a match to TRBD1. CDR3 length: 17 amino acids. V was clipped by 7 bases and J by 1 base; unmatched bases: 11. Germline values: CDR1 MDHEN, CDR2 SYDVKM. CDR3: CASNRWTGIGNTGELFF. CDR3 bases: TGTGCCAGCAACCGCTGGACAGGGATAGGGAACACCGGGGAGCTGTTTTTT.

This clone was seen just once. The rearrangement uses TRBV30 and TRBJ2-7; a possible D gene is TRBD1 (6 bases). V was clipped by 4 bases and J by 0 bases, with 16 bases between them. CDR1 is GTSNPN and CDR2 is SVGIG in the germline V gene (reference sequence). The CDR3 length is 15 residues. The CDR3 protein is CAWTTGQIISYEQYF. Written as DNA, the CDR3 is TGTGCCTGGACGACCGGACAGATCATCTCCTACGAGCAGTACTTC.

A single count supports this clone. The V and J genes are TRBV7-2 and TRBJ1-5, with D unresolved. The length of the CDR3 is 14 residues. Germline V lookup: CDR1 SGHTA, CDR2 FQGNSA. V gave up 1 base and J gave up 7 bases, with 11 bases separating them. This CDR3 reads CASSLEDGVQPQHF. CDR3 nucleotide sequence: TGTGCCAGCAGCTTAGAAGACGGGGTCCAGCCCCAGCATTTT.

The rearrangement links TRBV5-1 to TRBJ2-7, with 8 bases aligning to TRBD1. This CDR3 is 15 amino acids long. V lost 3 bases, J lost 2 bases, and 7 bases stayed unmatched. The germline V gene has CDR1 SGHRS and CDR2 YFSETQ. The CDR3 protein is CASSSTGQGTYEQYF. Here the CDR3 DNA reads TGCGCCAGCAGCTCGACAGGACAGGGTACCTACGAGCAGTACTTC.

This clone is a singleton in its sample. The CDR3 DNA follows: TGTGCCAGCTCATTCCGACAGGGGGTAGATACTGAAGCTTTCTTT. Protein product: CASSFRQGVDTEAFF. The chain recombines TRBV18 with TRBJ1-1, with 9 bases lining up with TRBD1. The V segment lost 5 bases and the J segment 5 bases; nucleotides outside the gene matches: 9. Germline V lookup: CDR1 KGHSH, CDR2 LQKENI. The length of the CDR3 is 15 residues.

This clone was seen only a few times. V and J are TRBV4-1 and TRBJ1-1; D not certain. Germline V gene data show CDR1 as MGHRA and CDR2 as YSYEKL. This CDR3 is 18 amino acids long. With 0 bases removed from V and 0 bases from J, the gap between germline ends came to 17 bases. For the CDR3, the DNA is TGCGCCAGCAGCCAAGATCGTCGGGTCGTAAGAATGAACACTGAAGCTTTCTTT. It encodes CASSQDRRVVRMNTEAFF.

V usage is TRBV20-1 and J usage is TRBJ1-2, with 9 bases lining up with TRBD1. This CDR3 has 16 amino acids. The V and J ends lost 3 bases and 1 base, in that order; junction bases with no gene match: 9. Germline CDR1 and CDR2: DFQATT and SNEGSKA (reference sequence). The CDR3: CSASPAGTGNNYGYTF. CDR3 bases: TGCAGTGCTAGTCCGGCCGGGACAGGGAATAACTATGGCTACACCTTC.

The chain carries TRBV7-9 and TRBJ2-1; 11 nucleotides agree with TRBD2. This CDR3 has 15 amino acids. CDR1 is SEHNR and CDR2 is FQNEAQ in the germline V gene (reference sequence). V gave up 2 bases and J gave up 5 bases; unmatched junction bases: 2. In nucleotides, the CDR3 is TGTGCCAGCAGCTTAAAGACTAGCGGGGACAATGAGCAGTTCTTC. Amino acids: CASSLKTSGDNEQFF.